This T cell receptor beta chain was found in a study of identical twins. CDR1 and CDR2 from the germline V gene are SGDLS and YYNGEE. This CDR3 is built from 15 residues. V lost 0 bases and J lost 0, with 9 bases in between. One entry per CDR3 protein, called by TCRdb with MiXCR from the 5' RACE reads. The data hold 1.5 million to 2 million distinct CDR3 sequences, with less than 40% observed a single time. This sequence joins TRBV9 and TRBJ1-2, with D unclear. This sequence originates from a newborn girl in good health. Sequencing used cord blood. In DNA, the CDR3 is TGTGCCAGCAGCGTAGAAGGATTATCTAACTATGGCTACACCTTC. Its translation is CASSVEGLSNYGYTF. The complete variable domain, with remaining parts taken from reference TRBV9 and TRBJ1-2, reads DSGVTQTPKHLITATGQRVTLRCSPRSGDLSVYWYQQSLDQGLQFLIQYYNGEERAKGNILERFSAQQFPDLHSELNLSSLELGDSALYFCASSVEGLSNYGYTFGSGTRLTVV.